This entry features one T cell receptor (beta chain) sequence. This clone's antigen is unknown. Base qualities were left out, and no much larger clone turns up one base away. The sample comes from a study of blood T cell repertoires in COVID-19 (dated by TCRdb to 2018 to 2021). With respect to the entire study: Samples from collaborators originated in the United States, Italy and Spain and spanned both the acute and convalescent phases of COVID-19. The prospective study material was composed of cDNA or gDNA derived from T cells, B-cell-depleted T cells, or PBMCs. Deeply sampled blood TCRbeta repertoires from subjects exposed to, actively infected with, or recovered from COVID-19 were included in the dataset. A freely available public database, intended as a resource for researchers studying the immune response to SARS-CoV-2, is where the repertoires were released. The samples were drawn from the first 160 participants of the ongoing ImmuneRACE study and from some 1,300 subjects provided by 6 global collaborators. A de-identified subject ID, COVID-19 status, age in years and sex were almost always included in the sample metadata. Where available, HLA class I and class II types were obtained from metadata supplied by the sample provider rather than from assay-based typing.

TCRbeta CDR3 regions were amplified from genomic DNA using the immunoSEQ Assay, a bias-controlled multiplex PCR. The study's own analysis went as follows. The number of nucleated cells in each sample was estimated from the amplification of reference gene primers within the assay. To quantify the absolute abundance of each unique TCRbeta CDR3 rearrangement, sequence reads were collapsed and filtered. For each sample, productive Simpson clonality was calculated as the square root of Simpson's diversity index across productive rearrangements. Entries here come from immuneACCESS through TCRdb and include only in-frame sequences with V and J called. Some clones fail to appear in such tables; in the studies checked, an unresolved V gene covers under half of the shortfall, and the cause of the remainder is unknown. V and J calls and clone size come straight from that table; D and trimming were deduced from the DNA. This sample has 300,000 to 400,000 clones in its table, and more than 75% of those were observed once. Jointly, the top ten make up approximately 1% of the sample.

Enrolling through a virtual design, the prospective study's participants ranged in age from roughly 18 to 89 years and lived across approximately 25 United States geographic areas. In the prospective study, participants were assigned to cohorts based on the clinical history participants reported in a screening survey and a study questionnaire. Each participant in the prospective study had whole blood, serum and a nasopharyngeal or oropharyngeal swab collected by mobile phlebotomists. Additional blood draws and questionnaires over an approximately 2-month period could optionally be provided by prospective study participants. Before DNA extraction, blood samples from the prospective study were shipped at room temperature or frozen. Overall results and qualifications from the work: The quantity of clinical and demographic metadata differed by source and by participant and was supplied without curation.

The CDR3 goes from the cysteine to the phenylalanine over 13 residues. The read is trimmed to its CDR3 DNA, 39 bases read in frame from base 1. Clipping removes 1 base from V and 5 bases from J, with 3 as the unmatched junction base count. The germline V gene supplies CDR1 SGHRS and CDR2 YFSETQ. The sample comprised PBMCs or T cells enriched from blood (not recorded which). The TCR sequence derives from a woman between 25 and 40 years old with acute COVID-19. The V and J segments used are TRBV5-1 and TRBJ2-7; 7 bases in the junction line up with TRBD1. This receptor carries the CDR3 CASSLWTGDEQYF. The nucleotides are TGCGCCAGCAGCTTGTGGACAGGAGACGAGCAGTACTTC.